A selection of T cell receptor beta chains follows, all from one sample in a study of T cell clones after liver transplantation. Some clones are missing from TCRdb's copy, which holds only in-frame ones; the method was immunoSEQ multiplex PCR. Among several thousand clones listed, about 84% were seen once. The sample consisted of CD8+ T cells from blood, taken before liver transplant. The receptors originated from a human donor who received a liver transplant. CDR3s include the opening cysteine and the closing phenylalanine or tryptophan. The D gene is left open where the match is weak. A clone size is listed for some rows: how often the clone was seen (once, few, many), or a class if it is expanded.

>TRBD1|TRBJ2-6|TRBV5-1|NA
CASSFLRDRGGSGANVLTF
TGCGCCAGCAGCTTTCTCCGGGACAGGGGTGGTTCTGGGGCCAACGTCCTGACTTTC
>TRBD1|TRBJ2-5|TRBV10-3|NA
CAIRGTGDQETQYF
TGTGCCATCAGGGGGACAGGGGACCAAGAGACCCAGTACTTC
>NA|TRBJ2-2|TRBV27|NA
CASSLGTGELFF
TGTGCCAGCAGTTTAGGGACCGGGGAGCTGTTTTTT
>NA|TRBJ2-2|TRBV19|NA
CASKRGGENTGELFF
TGTGCCAGTAAGAGGGGAGGAGAGAACACCGGGGAGCTGTTTTTT
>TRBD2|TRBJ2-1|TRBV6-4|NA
CASSEKREGGHEQFF
TGTGCCAGCAGTGAAAAGCGGGAGGGGGGTCACGAGCAGTTCTTC
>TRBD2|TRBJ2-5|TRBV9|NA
CASSLTSGGAVETQYF
TGTGCCAGCAGCCTAACTAGCGGGGGGGCAGTAGAGACCCAGTACTTC
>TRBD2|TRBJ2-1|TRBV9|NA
CASSASGGAGNEQFF
TGTGCCAGCAGCGCAAGCGGGGGGGCCGGCAATGAGCAGTTCTTC
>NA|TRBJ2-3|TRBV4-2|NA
CASSQGRGWKDTQYF
TGTGCCAGCAGCCAAGGACGGGGGTGGAAAGATACGCAGTATTTT
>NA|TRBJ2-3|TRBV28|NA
CASSYLSGAPADTQYF
TGTGCCAGCAGTTATCTGTCAGGGGCGCCGGCAGATACGCAGTATTTT
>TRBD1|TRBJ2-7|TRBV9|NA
CASGQGDHEQYF
TGTGCCAGCGGACAGGGAGACCACGAGCAGTACTTC
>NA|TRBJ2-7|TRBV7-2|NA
CASSPPSYEQYF
TGTGCCAGCAGCCCTCCCAGCTACGAGCAGTACTTC
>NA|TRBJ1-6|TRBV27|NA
CASSPESSYNSPLHF
TGTGCCAGCAGTCCAGAAAGCTCCTATAATTCACCCCTCCACTTT
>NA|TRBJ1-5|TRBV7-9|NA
CASSFGGVSNQPQHF
TGTGCCAGCAGCTTTGGGGGGGTTAGCAATCAGCCCCAGCATTTT
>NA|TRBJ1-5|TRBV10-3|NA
CAISEEQEGDQPQHF
TGTGCCATCAGTGAGGAGCAGGAAGGGGATCAGCCCCAGCATTTT
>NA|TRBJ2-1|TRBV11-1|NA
CASLGVSYNEQFF
TGTGCCAGCCTGGGGGTTTCCTACAATGAGCAGTTCTTC
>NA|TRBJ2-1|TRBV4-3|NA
CASSQAEYNEQFF
TGCGCCAGCAGCCAAGCGGAGTACAATGAGCAGTTCTTC
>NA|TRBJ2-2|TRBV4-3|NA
CASSQDGGSNGELFF
TGCGCCAGCAGCCAAGACGGTGGGAGTAACGGGGAGCTGTTTTTT
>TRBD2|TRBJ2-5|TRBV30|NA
CAWSVIGGRGETQYF
TGTGCCTGGAGTGTTATCGGCGGGAGGGGGGAGACCCAGTACTTC
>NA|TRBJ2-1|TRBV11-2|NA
CASSRSSYNEQFF
TGTGCCAGCAGTCGGAGCTCCTACAATGAGCAGTTCTTC
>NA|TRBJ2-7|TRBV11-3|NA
CASSSRDGSYEQYF
TGTGCCAGCAGCTCCCGGGACGGCTCCTACGAGCAGTACTTC
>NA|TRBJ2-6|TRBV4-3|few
CASRGSGANVLTF
TGCGCCAGCAGAGGATCTGGGGCCAACGTCCTGACTTTC
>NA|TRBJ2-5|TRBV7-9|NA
CASSQDGGRQETQYF
TGCGCCAGCAGCCAAGATGGTGGGAGGCAAGAGACCCAGTACTTC
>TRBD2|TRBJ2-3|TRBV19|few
CASSWTSGRTDTQYF
TGTGCCAGTAGTTGGACTAGCGGGCGAACAGATACGCAGTATTTT
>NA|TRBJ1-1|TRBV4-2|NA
CASSQDLGSLGTEAFF
TGTGCCAGCAGCCAAGATCTAGGATCCTTAGGCACTGAAGCTTTCTTT
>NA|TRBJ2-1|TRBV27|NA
CASSFGGGGEQFF
TGTGCCAGCAGTTTCGGGGGCGGGGGTGAGCAGTTCTTC
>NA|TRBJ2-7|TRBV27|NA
CASSLEECSYEQYF
TGTGCCAGCAGTTTAGAAGAGTGCTCCTACGAGCAGTACTTC
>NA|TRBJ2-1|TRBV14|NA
CASSQEPGLHGRSYNEQFF
TGTGCCAGCAGCCAAGAGCCGGGACTCCACGGTAGATCTTACAATGAGCAGTTCTTC
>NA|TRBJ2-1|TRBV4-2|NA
CASSQQDPGEGYNEQFF
TGTGCCAGCAGCCAACAAGATCCCGGGGAAGGCTACAATGAGCAGTTCTTC
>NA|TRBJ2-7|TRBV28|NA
CASSYQLAGSSYEQYF
TGTGCCAGCAGTTACCAACTCGCGGGTAGCTCCTACGAGCAGTACTTC
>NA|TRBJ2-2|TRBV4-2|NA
CASSQVVGFERNTGELFF
TGTGCCAGCAGCCAAGTGGTTGGGTTCGAACGGAACACCGGGGAGCTGTTTTTT
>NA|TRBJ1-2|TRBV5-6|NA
CASSSQGGYGYTF
TGTGCCAGCAGCTCACAGGGTGGTTATGGCTACACCTTC
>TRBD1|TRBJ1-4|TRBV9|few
CASSDDRGSTNEKLFF
TGTGCCAGCAGTGATGACAGGGGATCAACTAATGAAAAACTGTTTTTT
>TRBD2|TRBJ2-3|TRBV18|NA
CASSVGGGSADTQYF
TGTGCCAGCTCAGTTGGCGGGGGGAGCGCAGATACGCAGTATTTT
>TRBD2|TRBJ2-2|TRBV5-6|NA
CASSRAGGPWELFF
TGTGCCAGCAGCCGGGCGGGGGGGCCATGGGAGCTGTTTTTT
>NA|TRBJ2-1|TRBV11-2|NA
CASSLDRHEQFF
TGTGCCAGCAGCTTAGATCGGCATGAGCAGTTCTTC
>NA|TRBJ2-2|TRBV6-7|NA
CASSYPGELFF
TGTGCCAGCAGTTACCCCGGGGAGCTGTTTTTT
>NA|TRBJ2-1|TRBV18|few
CASSPPEVLRVTYNEQFF
TGTGCCAGCTCACCACCGGAGGTTTTGCGGGTCACCTACAATGAGCAGTTCTTC
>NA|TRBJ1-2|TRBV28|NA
CASRNLSWGPLTTVNMGYTF
TGTGCCAGCAGAAATCTTTCGTGGGGGCCCCTCACGACGGTGAATATGGGCTACACCTTC
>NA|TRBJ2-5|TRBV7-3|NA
CASSPMAGRQETQYF
TGTGCCAGCAGCCCGATGGCGGGGAGACAAGAGACCCAGTACTTC
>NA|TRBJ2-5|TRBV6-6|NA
CASSLGETQYF
TGTGCCAGCAGCCTGGGGGAGACCCAGTACTTC
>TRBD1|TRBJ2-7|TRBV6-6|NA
CASSYGTETYEQYF
TGTGCCAGCAGTTACGGGACAGAAACCTACGAGCAGTACTTC
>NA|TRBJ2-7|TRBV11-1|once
CASSFSGVGYEQYF
TGTGCCAGCAGCTTTTCGGGGGTCGGTTACGAGCAGTACTTC
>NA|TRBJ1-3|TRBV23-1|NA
CASSHPQGRGNTIYF
TGCGCCAGCAGTCACCCCCAGGGGCGCGGAAACACCATATATTTT
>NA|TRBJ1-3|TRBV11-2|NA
CASSLEYGAGNTIYF
TGTGCCAGCAGCTTAGAGTATGGAGCGGGAAACACCATATATTTT
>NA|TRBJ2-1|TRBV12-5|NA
CASGLGQNEQFF
TGTGCTAGTGGTTTGGGCCAAAATGAGCAGTTCTTC
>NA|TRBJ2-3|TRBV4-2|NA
CASSLTSLSTDTQYF
TGTGCCAGCAGCCTTACTAGCCTCAGCACAGATACGCAGTATTTT
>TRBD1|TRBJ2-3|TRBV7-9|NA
CASSPTRDRSTTDTQYF
TGTGCCAGCAGCCCCACCCGGGACAGGTCTACCACAGATACGCAGTATTTT
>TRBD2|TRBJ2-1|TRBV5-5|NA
CASSFGRGGLNEQFF
TGTGCCAGCAGCTTCGGGCGGGGGGGCCTTAATGAGCAGTTCTTC
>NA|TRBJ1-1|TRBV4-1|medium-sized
CASSQGGNTEAFF
TGCGCCAGCAGCCAGGGGGGGAACACTGAAGCTTTCTTT
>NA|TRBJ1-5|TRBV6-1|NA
CASSETIEVSNQPQHF
TGTGCCAGCAGTGAAACGATCGAGGTTAGCAATCAGCCCCAGCATTTT